The clone carrying this T cell receptor (beta chain) was detected a few times. Antigen unknown. The data were obtained in a study of cytomegalovirus exposure and HLA in healthy donors. Study-wide findings and caveats: Testing in vitro showed a few CMV-associated chains specific for CMV antigens. Earlier findings revealed that most TCR beta V segments proved productive either about 87% or about 30% of the time.

PCR primers comprised 60 Vbeta and 13 Jbeta primers. Repertoires were generated with immunoSEQ multiplex PCR, while TCRdb's copy carries only in-frame clones and drops some. The sample consists of about 110,000 clones, around 78% of them appearing once. This CDR3 comprises 11 residues. The germline V gene has CDR1 ENHRY and CDR2 SYGVKD. V lost 6 bases and J 1 base, leaving 3 bases between the germline ends. Sequenced material: PBMCs. The receptor was derived from a male donor in good health and CMV-seronegative. The chain links TRBV10-3 to TRBJ1-1; D is unclear. CDR3 residues: CAISQNTEAFF. In nucleotides, the CDR3 is TGTGCCATCAGCCAGAACACTGAAGCTTTCTTT.